This TCR beta chain was obtained from a study of cytomegalovirus exposure and HLA in healthy donors. The PCR contained 60 Vbeta and 13 Jbeta primers. This table comes from immunoSEQ multiplex PCR, and its TCRdb copy is limited to in-frame clones, with some not included. The sample records 130,000 or so clones, around 77% being singletons. CDR3 length: 14 amino acids. CDR1 MNHEY and CDR2 SVGAGI come from the germline V gene. Trimming removed 6 bases from V and 7 bases from J; junction bases left unmatched: 11. The V gene is TRBV6-5, the J gene TRBJ1-1; 7 positions agree with TRBD1. Sequencing was performed on PBMCs. This clonotype was sampled from a man aged 50-59 years in good health and CMV-seronegative. The CDR3, as DNA: TGTGCCAGCAGCCCACAGGGGATAGCAAATGAAGCTTTCTTT. Translating gives CASSPQGIANEAFF.